The T cell receptor beta chain under discussion was sequenced for a study of T cells after yellow fever vaccination. As for this clonotype: Its cognate antigen is unknown. Compared with germline, one end of the junction differs, possibly owing to a read error.

General observations from the study: Detected again after the booster were most primary-vaccination clones, at approximately 96% CD4 and roughly 88% CD8.

From germline, CDR1 is KGHSH and CDR2 LQKENI. This CDR3 has 16 residues. In making TCR cDNA, 5'RACE template switching added a universal primer site and UMIs to it. TCRdb reprocessed the 5' RACE reads with MiXCR, giving one entry per CDR3 protein. The data show roughly 400,000 distinct CDR3 sequences, with 15% to 20% seen just once and roughly a sixth held by the top ten. The sequence was collected from a man aged 18 to 29 who received the YFV17D yellow fever vaccine. V and J are TRBV18 and TRBJ1-1; D is possibly TRBD1 (5 bases). The sequences come from PBMCs, collected before the yellow fever booster vaccination. CDR3 in DNA: TGTGCCAGCTCACTCTCTTCACAGGACTCGGGGACTGAATCTTTCTTT. This sequence encodes CASSLSSQDSGTESFF.